The present T cell receptor beta chain was sequenced within a study of patients and donors after allogeneic stem cell transplantation. This clonotype was recorded at least ten times. The CDR3 sequence is 15 residues long. Germline lookup yields CDR1 SGHRS and CDR2 YFSETQ. V dropped 4 bases and J dropped 9; count of bases not matched to a gene: 9. Each CDR3 protein is one row after TCRdb ran MiXCR on the RT-PCR reads. The table has about 410,000 distinct CDR3 sequences, around 15% seen once. This TCR was sampled from a human donor who was either an allogeneic HSCT recipient or a stem cell or donor lymphocyte infusion donor (not recorded which). It is not recorded whose cells these are; they may come from a transplant donor. Sequencing used blood, either unsorted or a sorted T cell fraction (not recorded which). The chain recombines TRBV5-1 with TRBJ2-1, with 11 bases that match TRBD2. The CDR3 region is CASSILAGENAEQFF. CDR3 DNA: TGCGCCAGCAGCATACTAGCGGGAGAAAATGCTGAGCAGTTCTTC.